This TCR beta chain was recorded in a study of cytomegalovirus exposure and HLA in healthy donors. Study overall: As released early, the data held 70 million to 95 million unique TCRs from HLA-typed donors. Across 300 to 400 genotyped donors, over 70% landed in the Caucasian-associated ancestry cluster. Study-level results: Later on, an analysis showed TCR association rates differing by HLA locus, with DRB1 the most and HLA-C the fewest. From TCR beta sequences, most subjects' HLA-A and HLA-B alleles were reportedly predicted accurately.

Germline values: CDR1 MNHNY, CDR2 SVGAGI (reference sequence). The CDR3 contains 15 residues. V was clipped by 2 bases and J by 0 bases, with 7 bases between them. 13 Jbeta primers and 60 Vbeta primers were used for the PCR. Measured with immunoSEQ multiplex PCR; TCRdb has only the in-frame clones, and not every one. Among 150,000 to 200,000 clones, around 78% were seen once, and the ten largest hold roughly 1.6%. Of note for this clone: Its antigen is unknown.

The receptor comes from a man aged 35-49 years in good health and CMV-seronegative. Source material: PBMCs. The chain uses TRBV6-6 and TRBJ1-4; D gene uncertain. This CDR3 is CASSYVPATNEKLFF. For the CDR3, the DNA is TGTGCCAGCAGTTACGTCCCTGCAACTAATGAAAAACTGTTTTTT.